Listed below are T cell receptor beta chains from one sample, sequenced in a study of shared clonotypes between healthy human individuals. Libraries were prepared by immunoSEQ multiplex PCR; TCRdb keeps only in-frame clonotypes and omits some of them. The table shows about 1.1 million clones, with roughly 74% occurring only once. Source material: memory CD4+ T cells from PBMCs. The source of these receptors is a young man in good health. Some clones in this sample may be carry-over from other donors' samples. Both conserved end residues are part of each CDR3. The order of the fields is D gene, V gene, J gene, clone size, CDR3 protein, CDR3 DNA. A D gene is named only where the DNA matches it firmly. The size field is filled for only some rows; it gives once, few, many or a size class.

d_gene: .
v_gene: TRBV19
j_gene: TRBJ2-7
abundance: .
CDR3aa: CASSIIGKASEQYF
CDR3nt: TGTGCCAGTAGTATCATAGGGAAGGCCAGCGAGCAGTACTTC

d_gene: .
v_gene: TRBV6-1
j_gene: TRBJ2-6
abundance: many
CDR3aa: CASSERMTGANVLTF
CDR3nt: TGTGCCAGCAGTGAACGAATGACTGGGGCCAACGTCCTGACTTTC

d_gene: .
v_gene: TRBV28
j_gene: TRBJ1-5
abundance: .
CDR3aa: CASSPLGGARSQPQHF
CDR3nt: TGTGCCAGCAGTCCCCTTGGGGGGGCGAGGAGTCAGCCCCAGCATTTT

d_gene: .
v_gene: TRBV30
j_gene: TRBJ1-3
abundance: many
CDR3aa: CAWKHHSGNTIYF
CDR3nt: TGTGCCTGGAAGCACCACTCTGGAAACACCATATATTTT

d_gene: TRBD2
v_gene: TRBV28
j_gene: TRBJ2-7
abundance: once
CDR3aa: CASNPSGRTIYEQYF
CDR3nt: TGTGCCAGCAATCCTAGCGGGAGGACTATCTACGAGCAGTACTTC

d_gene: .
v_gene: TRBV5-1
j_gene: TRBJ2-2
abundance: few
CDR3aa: CASSLGGTDGELFF
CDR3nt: TGCGCCAGCAGCCTGGGCGGGACGGACGGGGAGCTGTTTTTT

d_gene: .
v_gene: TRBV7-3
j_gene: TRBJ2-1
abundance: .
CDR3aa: CASSLGLAQTGEQFF
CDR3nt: TGTGCCAGCAGCTTGGGGCTAGCGCAGACCGGGGAGCAGTTCTTC

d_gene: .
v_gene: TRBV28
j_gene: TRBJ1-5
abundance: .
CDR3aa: CASSLRGGGNQPQHF
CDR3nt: TGTGCCAGCAGTTTAAGGGGCGGGGGGAATCAGCCCCAGCATTTT

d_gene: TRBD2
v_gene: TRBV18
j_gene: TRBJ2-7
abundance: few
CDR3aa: CASSPKGTSGSPYEQYF
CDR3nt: TGTGCCAGCTCACCTAAAGGGACTAGCGGGAGTCCCTACGAGCAGTACTTC

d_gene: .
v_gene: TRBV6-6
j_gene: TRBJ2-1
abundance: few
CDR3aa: CASSYGVDEQFF
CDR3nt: TGTGCCAGCAGTTACGGGGTAGATGAGCAGTTCTTC

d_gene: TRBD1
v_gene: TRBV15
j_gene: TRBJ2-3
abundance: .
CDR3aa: CATSREGQRTDTQYF
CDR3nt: TGTGCCACCAGCAGAGAGGGACAGAGGACAGATACGCAGTATTTT

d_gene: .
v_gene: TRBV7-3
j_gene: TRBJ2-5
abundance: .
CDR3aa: CASSLKGGRLGETQYF
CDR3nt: TGTGCCAGCAGCTTAAAAGGGGGAAGGCTGGGAGAGACCCAGTACTTC

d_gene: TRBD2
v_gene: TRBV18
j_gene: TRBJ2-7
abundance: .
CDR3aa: CASSPYIAGGPYEQYF
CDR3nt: TGTGCCAGCTCACCGTACATAGCGGGAGGTCCCTACGAGCAGTACTTC

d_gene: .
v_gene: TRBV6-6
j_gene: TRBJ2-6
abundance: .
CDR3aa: CASSYRGTGANVLTF
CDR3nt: TGTGCCAGCAGTTACAGGGGGACGGGGGCCAACGTCCTGACTTTC

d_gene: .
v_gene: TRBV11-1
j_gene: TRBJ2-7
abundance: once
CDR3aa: CASSLIGPGYSYEQYF
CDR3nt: TGTGCCAGCAGCTTAATTGGTCCGGGCTACTCCTACGAGCAGTACTTC

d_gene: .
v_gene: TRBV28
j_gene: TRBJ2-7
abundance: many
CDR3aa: CASSLLASEYEQYF
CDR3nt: TGTGCCAGCAGTTTATTGGCTAGCGAGTACGAGCAGTACTTC

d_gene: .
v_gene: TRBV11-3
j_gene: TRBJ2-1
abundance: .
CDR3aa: CASSLDTDNEQFF
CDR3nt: TGTGCCAGCAGCTTAGATACGGACAACGAGCAGTTCTTC

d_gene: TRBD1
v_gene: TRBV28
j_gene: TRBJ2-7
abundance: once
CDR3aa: CASSPRTGNEQYF
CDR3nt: TGTGCCAGCAGTCCCCGGACAGGGAACGAGCAGTACTTC

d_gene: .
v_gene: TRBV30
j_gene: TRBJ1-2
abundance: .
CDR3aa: CAWRGSGGGGYTF
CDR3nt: TGTGCCTGGAGAGGCAGCGGGGGAGGCGGCTACACCTTC

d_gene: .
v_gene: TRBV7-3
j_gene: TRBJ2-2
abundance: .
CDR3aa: CASSLNSARSTGELFF
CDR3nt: TGTGCCAGCAGCTTAAATTCGGCCCGGTCCACCGGGGAGCTGTTTTTT

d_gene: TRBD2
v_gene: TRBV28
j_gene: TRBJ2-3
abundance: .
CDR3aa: CASSFGGSSKDTQYF
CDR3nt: TGTGCCAGCAGTTTTGGCGGGAGTTCTAAAGATACGCAGTATTTT

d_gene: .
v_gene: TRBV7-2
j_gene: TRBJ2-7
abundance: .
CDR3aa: CASSPTRAHEQYF
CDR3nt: TGTGCCAGCAGCCCTACCAGGGCCCACGAGCAGTACTTC

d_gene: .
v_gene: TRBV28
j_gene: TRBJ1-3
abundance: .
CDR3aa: CASTLPTGNSGNTIYF
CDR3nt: TGTGCCAGCACTCTTCCGACCGGAAACTCTGGAAACACCATATATTTT

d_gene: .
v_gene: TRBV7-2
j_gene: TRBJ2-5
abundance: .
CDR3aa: CASSAGETQYF
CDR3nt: TGTGCCAGCAGCGCAGGAGAGACCCAGTACTTC

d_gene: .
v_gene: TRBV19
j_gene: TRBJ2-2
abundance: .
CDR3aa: CASRTRSGELFF
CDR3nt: TGTGCCAGTAGAACTAGAAGCGGGGAGCTGTTTTTT